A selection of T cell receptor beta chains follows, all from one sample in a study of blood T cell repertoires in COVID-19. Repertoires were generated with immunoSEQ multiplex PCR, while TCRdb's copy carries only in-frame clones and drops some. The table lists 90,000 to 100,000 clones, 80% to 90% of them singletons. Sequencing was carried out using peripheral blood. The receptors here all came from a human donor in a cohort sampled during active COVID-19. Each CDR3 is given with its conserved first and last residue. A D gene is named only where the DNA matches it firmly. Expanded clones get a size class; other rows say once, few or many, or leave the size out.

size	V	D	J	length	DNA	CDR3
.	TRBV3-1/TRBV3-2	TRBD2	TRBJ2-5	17	TGTGCCAGCAGCCAAGATTGGGCTAGCGGGGGCCAAGAGACCCAGTACTTC	CASSQDWASGGQETQYF
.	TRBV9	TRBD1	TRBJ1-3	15	TGTGCCAGCAGCACAGAAGGACAGGGTAAAAACACCATATATTTT	CASSTEGQGKNTIYF
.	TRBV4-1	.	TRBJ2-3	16	TGCGCCAGCAGCCACCCGCGAGTCTCTAGCACAGATACGCAGTATTTT	CASSHPRVSSTDTQYF
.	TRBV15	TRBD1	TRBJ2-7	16	TGTGCCACCAGCAGAAACACCGGGACAGGTGGGTGGGAGCAGTACTTC	CATSRNTGTGGWEQYF
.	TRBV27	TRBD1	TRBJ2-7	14	TGTGCCAGCAGCCAAGACAGGGGGCACTACGAGCAGTACTTC	CASSQDRGHYEQYF
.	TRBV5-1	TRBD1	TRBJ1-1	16	TGCGCCAGCAGCTGGGGACAGGGGGTTTATATTTATGAAGCTTTCTTT	CASSWGQGVYIYEAFF
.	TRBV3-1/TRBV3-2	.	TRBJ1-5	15	TGTGCCAGCAGCCAAGATCTCCAGGAAAGTCGGCCCCAGCATTTT	CASSQDLQESRPQHF
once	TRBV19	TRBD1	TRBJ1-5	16	TGTGCCAGTAGTAGACCGGGACAGGGGAAGGATCAGCCCCAGCATTTT	CASSRPGQGKDQPQHF
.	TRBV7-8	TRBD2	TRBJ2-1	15	TGTGCCAGCAGCTTAGGAGCGGGAGTAATCGATGAGCAGTTCTTC	CASSLGAGVIDEQFF
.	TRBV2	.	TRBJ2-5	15	TGTGCCAGCAGTGACGCGGCTAGCAGGGGAGAGACCCAGTACTTC	CASSDAASRGETQYF
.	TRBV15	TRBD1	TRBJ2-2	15	TGTGCCACCAGCAGAGTCGGACAGGACACCGGGGAGCTGTTTTTT	CATSRVGQDTGELFF
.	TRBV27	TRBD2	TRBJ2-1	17	TGTGCCAGCAGCCCGACTCGCCTAGCGGGAGTCCACAATGAGCAGTTCTTC	CASSPTRLAGVHNEQFF
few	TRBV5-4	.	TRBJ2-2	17	TGTGCCAGCAGCTTGGCTGGGCACGACCCGAACACCGGGGAGCTGTTTTTT	CASSLAGHDPNTGELFF
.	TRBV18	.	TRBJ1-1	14	TGTGCCAGCTGCGTACAGGGTACGAACACTGAAGCTTTCTTT	CASCVQGTNTEAFF
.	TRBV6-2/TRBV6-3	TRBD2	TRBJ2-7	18	TGTGCCAGCAGTTTCGCTAGCGGGAGGGCCACAAGGTCGGGTGAGCAGTACTTC	CASSFASGRATRSGEQYF